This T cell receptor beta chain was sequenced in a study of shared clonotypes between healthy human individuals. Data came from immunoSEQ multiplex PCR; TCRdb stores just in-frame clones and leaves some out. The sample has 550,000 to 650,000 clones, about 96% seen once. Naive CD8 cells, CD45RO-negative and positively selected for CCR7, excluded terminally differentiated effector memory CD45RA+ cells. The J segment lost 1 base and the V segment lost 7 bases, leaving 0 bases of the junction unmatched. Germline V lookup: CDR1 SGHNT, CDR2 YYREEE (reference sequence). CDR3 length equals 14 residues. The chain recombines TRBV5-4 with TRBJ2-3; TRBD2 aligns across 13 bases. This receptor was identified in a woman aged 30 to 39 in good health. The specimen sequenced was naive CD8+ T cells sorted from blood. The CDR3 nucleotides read TGTGCCAGCGGACTAGCGGGAGGCACAGATACGCAGTATTTT. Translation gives CASGLAGGTDTQYF.